What follows describes a single TCR beta chain. This sample was taken from a study of OX40 agonist ivuxolimab in advanced cancers. Measured with immunoSEQ multiplex PCR; TCRdb has only the in-frame clones, and not every one. The sample has 72,000 or so clones, roughly 84% seen once; the top ten hold nearly 4.5%. The CDR3 extends over 14 amino acids. V was trimmed by 3 bases and J by 6 bases, leaving 12 bases between them. From germline, CDR1 is LNHDA and CDR2 SQIVND (reference sequence). The chain employs TRBV19 and TRBJ2-1; either TRBD1 or TRBD2 may fit D (5 bases each). This receptor was taken from an adult with an advanced solid tumor such as melanoma, head and neck, liver or kidney cancer. The sample here was CD4+ or CD8+ T cells sorted from blood, taken in a trial of the OX40 agonist ivuxolimab. CDR3 loop: CASSIRGGPNEQFF. The DNA of the CDR3 is TGTGCCAGTAGTATTAGGGGCGGGCCCAATGAGCAGTTCTTC.